A single sample is the source of the 20 T cell receptor beta chains below, sequenced in a study of cytomegalovirus exposure and HLA in healthy donors. Researchers ran the PCR with 60 Vbeta and 13 Jbeta primers. Profiling relied on immunoSEQ multiplex PCR, and the TCRdb table lists in-frame clones only, not all of them. The table includes around 120,000 clones, 70% to 80% detected once. Sequencing input: PBMCs. The receptors were gathered from a woman aged 45 to 65 in good health and CMV-seronegative.

This clone was found a few times. V usage is TRBV28 and J usage is TRBJ2-3; 9 nucleotides match TRBD2. Germline V gene sequence: CDR1 MDHEN, CDR2 SYDVKM. The length of the CDR3 is 15 residues. The V segment lost 4 bases and the J segment 3 bases; nucleotides outside the gene matches: 5. Written as DNA, the CDR3 is TGTGCCAGCAGTTCGCGGGAGGGCCAAACAGATACGCAGTATTTT. Its protein is CASSSREGQTDTQYF.

The chain uses TRBV4-3 and TRBJ1-2, with D unclear. Germline CDR1 and CDR2: LGHNA and YSLEER. The CDR3 loop spans 14 amino acids. Trimming took 0 bases from V and 3 from J, leaving 8 bases between them. CDR3 region: CASSQDHGDYGYTF. Here the CDR3 DNA reads TGCGCCAGCAGCCAAGATCACGGGGACTATGGCTACACCTTC.

The V gene is TRBV4-3, the J gene TRBJ2-1; TRBD2 agrees at 9 bases. Per germline, CDR1 LGHNA and CDR2 YSLEER. This CDR3 has 14 amino acids. Trimming cost V 1 base and J 6 bases; bases outside gene matches: 1. As DNA, the CDR3 is TGCGCCAGCAGCCAAGGACTAGCGGCCAATGAGCAGTTCTTC. Translation: CASSQGLAANEQFF.

The chain employs TRBV18 and TRBJ1-1; the D is unclear. The CDR3 is made up of 17 amino acids. Germline CDR1 KGHSH, CDR2 LQKENI. The V gene lost 0 bases and the J gene lost 3 bases, with 17 bases spanning the gap. The CDR3: CASSPPGRGVRDTEAFF. The CDR3 DNA sequence: TGTGCCAGCTCACCACCCGGCCGCGGGGTTAGGGACACTGAAGCTTTCTTT.

This clone was detected once. Here the CDR3 DNA reads TGTGCCTGGAATAGTGGGGGCGACGGCAATCAGCCCCAGCATTTT. This gives the protein CAWNSGGDGNQPQHF. This chain links TRBV30 with TRBJ1-5, with D tentatively TRBD1 (6 bases). The V and J ends lost 4 bases and 2 bases respectively, with 15 bases between them. The CDR3 consists of 15 residues. Germline assignment: CDR1 GTSNPN and CDR2 SVGIG (reference sequence).

This chain connects TRBV6-5 to TRBJ2-7, with 10 bases identical to TRBD1. This CDR3 comprises 15 residues. V was pared by 5 bases and J by 5 bases, with 9 bases of the junction left unmatched. Germline CDR1 reads MNHEY; CDR2 reads SVGAGI. The CDR3 here is CASSGGRQGAHEQYF. The CDR3 DNA is TGTGCCAGCAGTGGGGGTAGACAGGGGGCCCACGAGCAGTACTTC.

The chain links TRBV30 to TRBJ2-5; 15 bases map to TRBD2. Germline CDR1 is GTSNPN and CDR2 is SVGIG (reference sequence). Trimming cost V 5 bases and J 5 bases; bases outside gene matches: 0. This CDR3 spans 13 amino acids. The CDR3 sequence: CAWGLAGGETQYF. The CDR3 bases are TGTGCCTGGGGACTAGCGGGAGGGGAGACCCAGTACTTC.

The table lists this clone with a few counts. V and J are TRBV5-6 and TRBJ1-1, with unresolved D. V was cut by 5 bases and J by 1 base, with 6 bases left in between. The germline CDR1 and CDR2 sequences are SGHDT and YYEEEE. This CDR3 is 12 amino acids long. CDR3 amino acids: CASRLSNTEAFF. CDR3 sequence (DNA): TGTGCCAGCAGACTATCGAACACTGAAGCTTTCTTT.

The V gene is TRBV4-1, the J gene TRBJ1-1; tentatively, D is TRBD1 (6 bases). The V end was cut by 2 bases, the J end by 5 bases, with 12 bases between. This CDR3 spans 14 amino acids. Germline V lookup: CDR1 MGHRA, CDR2 YSYEKL. The DNA for the CDR3 is TGCGCCAGCAGCCAACGACAGGTGGATACTGAAGCTTTCTTT. Translation gives CASSQRQVDTEAFF.

This chain connects TRBV19 to TRBJ2-7; TRBD1 matches at 11 bases. The V and J ends lost 2 bases and 2 bases, in that order; junction bases with no gene match: 2. The CDR3 loop spans 15 amino acids. Germline V gene sequence: CDR1 LNHDA, CDR2 SQIVND (reference sequence). CDR3 nucleotides: TGTGCCAGTAGTATATCGGGACAGGGGGCCTACGAGCAGTACTTC. Translated, it gives CASSISGQGAYEQYF.

The chain carries TRBV6-1 and TRBJ1-5, with D uncertain. The CDR3 is 15 amino acids. CDR1 and CDR2 (germline): MNHNS, SASEGT. The germline V and J ends were trimmed by 6 bases and 0 bases, with 12 bases remaining between them. This CDR3 reads CASSVGSNSNQPQHF. CDR3 coding DNA: TGTGCCAGCAGCGTAGGGAGTAATAGCAATCAGCCCCAGCATTTT.

The genes are TRBV6-6 and TRBJ2-3; D is uncertain. Germline V gene sequence: CDR1 MNHNY, CDR2 SVGAGI (reference sequence). The length of the CDR3 is 16 residues. V was pared by 0 bases and J by 2 bases, with 12 bases between. The CDR3 reads CASSYSKAGITDTQYF. The DNA for the CDR3 is TGTGCCAGCAGTTACTCGAAGGCAGGCATCACAGATACGCAGTATTTT.

The chain combines TRBV4-2 with TRBJ2-1, with 8 positions matching TRBD2. Germline CDR1 is LGHNA and CDR2 is YNFKEQ. Losses at the gene ends were 0 bases for V and 8 bases for J; bases not matched to a gene: 9. The length of the CDR3 is 16 residues. CDR3 DNA sequence: TGTGCCAGCAGCCAAGACGCGGGAGGCCCTGGGGATGAGCAGTTCTTC. It codes for CASSQDAGGPGDEQFF.

This chain connects TRBV28 to TRBJ1-1; perhaps TRBD1 as D (6 bases). V gave up 5 bases and J gave up 0 bases, with 22 bases separating them. This CDR3 is built from 18 residues. Germline V gene lookup returns CDR1 MDHEN and CDR2 SYDVKM. CDR3 coding DNA: TGTGCCAGCAGTCCCCACAGGGTTGTTATAAACATGAACACTGAAGCTTTCTTT. This sequence encodes CASSPHRVVINMNTEAFF.

The V and J genes are TRBV30 and TRBJ2-7, with 8 bases that match TRBD2. In germline, CDR1 is GTSNPN, CDR2 SVGIG (reference sequence). This CDR3 has 13 residues. Trimming took 8 bases from V and 3 from J; bases not matched to a gene: 9. DNA for the CDR3: TGTGCCGGACTTAGCGGGACGGGCTACGAGCAGTACTTC. Its protein product is CAGLSGTGYEQYF.

The chain recombines TRBV7-3 with TRBJ1-1; 7 bases map to TRBD1. CDR1 and CDR2 from the germline V gene are SGHTA and FQGTGA. The J segment lost 5 bases and the V segment lost 4 bases, leaving 13 bases of the junction unmatched. The CDR3 loop spans 16 amino acids. DNA for the CDR3: TGTGCCAGCAGCTCGAGGCCCGAGGGGGCGTTGACTGAAGCTTTCTTT. Translation: CASSSRPEGALTEAFF.

The rearrangement joins TRBV19 to TRBJ2-7, with D perhaps matching TRBD1 (6 bases). The CDR3 covers 12 residues. V lost 4 bases to trimming and J lost 3 bases, with 7 bases between them. Germline V gene lookup returns CDR1 LNHDA and CDR2 SQIVND (reference sequence). The CDR3 sequence is CASSRGGYEQYF. The DNA for the CDR3 is TGTGCCAGTAGTAGAGGGGGCTACGAGCAGTACTTC.

The chain is built from TRBV21-1 and TRBJ2-7; TRBD1, the table's D call, was not compared with the DNA. TRBV21-1 is listed as a pseudogene. CDR3 size: 15 residues. DNA of the CDR3: TGTGCCAGCAGCAAAGAATGGACAGGTCCCTACGAGCAGTACGTC. Translation: CASSKEWTGPYEQYV.

This clone was counted only a few times. The rearrangement links TRBV15 to TRBJ2-2; TRBD1 matches 8 bases. The germline V gene has CDR1 LNHNV and CDR2 YYDKDF (reference sequence). The CDR3 covers 16 residues. The ends lost 0 bases at V and 5 bases at J; junction bases unmatched: 5. The CDR3 DNA reads as TGTGCCACCAGCAGAGATCCAGGGGGCAGGACCGGGGAGCTGTTTTTT. Its protein product is CATSRDPGGRTGELFF. The entire variable domain, with the rest obtained from reference TRBV15 and TRBJ2-2, is as follows: DAMVIQNPRYQVTQFGKPVTLSCSQTLNHNVMYWYQQKSSQAPKLLFHYYDKDFNNEADTPDNFQSRRPNTSFCFLDIRSPGLGDTAMYLCATSRDPGGRTGELFFGEGSRLTVL.

This clone was detected a few times. The rearrangement joins TRBV4-2 to TRBJ1-4, with a possible D match to TRBD1 (5 bases). This CDR3 region has 14 residues. The V end lost 8 bases, the J end lost 8 bases, and 18 bases lay between the germline ends. Germline V gene data show CDR1 as LGHNA and CDR2 as YNFKEQ. The CDR3 region has the DNA TGTGCCAGCGCCCACGGGCGCCGGGGGGAAAAACTGTTTTTT. It codes for CASAHGRRGEKLFF.